Below are 29 T cell receptor beta chains sequenced from a single sample in a study of Graves' ophthalmopathy and Graves' hyperthyroidism. RNA served as the template for amplifying TCR beta CDR3 regions. The authors performed first-round RT-PCR with HTBI primers and then a second-round multiplex PCR. In TCRdb, the multiplex PCR reads were re-called with MiXCR into one record per CDR3 protein. Of some 360,000 distinct CDR3 sequences listed, approximately 18% are singletons. Sequencing was performed on peripheral blood. These receptors all come from an adult woman with stable Graves' hyperthyroidism.

This clonotype was counted between two and nine times. The chain uses TRBV14 and TRBJ1-1, with unresolved D. Germline V gene data show CDR1 as SGHDN and CDR2 as FVKESK. This CDR3 contains 14 residues. V lost 4 bases and J lost 7, with 16 bases in between. Written as DNA, the CDR3 is TGTGCCAGCAGCCCACCAGGTCAGCAGTTTGAAGCTTTCTTT. It translates to CASSPPGQQFEAFF.

The chain is built from TRBV12-3 or TRBV12-4 and TRBJ1-2, with unresolved D. This CDR3 has 13 residues. V lost 7 bases and J 1 base, leaving 10 bases between the germline ends. The CDR3 region is CASTSDFNYGYTF. The DNA of the CDR3 is TGTGCCAGCACCTCGGACTTTAACTATGGCTACACCTTC.

The chain couples TRBV3-1 to TRBJ2-7; D gene ambiguous. V lost 2 bases and J 4 bases, leaving 6 bases between the germline ends. This CDR3 region has 12 residues. CDR1 is LGHDT and CDR2 is YNNKEL in the germline V gene (reference sequence). CDR3 nucleotides: TGTGCCAGCAGCCAACCGGGTTACGAGCAGTACTTC. Protein: CASSQPGYEQYF.

At least ten counts were recorded for this clonotype. At one end the junction does not follow the germline gene, possibly because of a read error. The chain couples TRBV6-1 to TRBJ1-2, with 8 positions matching TRBD1. The CDR3 runs to 14 residues. Germline CDR1 and CDR2: MNHNS and SASEGT. The CDR3 spells CASSRTGINYGHTF. In DNA form, the CDR3 reads TGTGCCAGCAGTCGGACAGGGATAAACTATGGCCACACCTTC.

This clonotype was observed at least ten times. The chain joins TRBV7-6 to TRBJ1-6; TRBD1 might be the D (5 bases). This CDR3 comprises 14 residues. Between the trimmed V and J ends, which lost 1 base and 10 bases, there was a span of 11 bases. Germline V gene lookup returns CDR1 SGHVS and CDR2 FNYEAQ. The CDR3 DNA reads TGTGCCAGCAGCTTAGTGGGGACGGGATCACCCCTCCACTTT. Protein product: CASSLVGTGSPLHF. The full variable domain, its missing parts supplied by reference TRBV7-6 and TRBJ1-6, is GAGVSQSPRYKVTKRGQDVALRCDPISGHVSLYWYRQALGQGPEFLTYFNYEAQQDKSGLPNDRFSAERPEGSISTLTIQRTEQRDSAMYRCASSLVGTGSPLHFGNGTRLTVT.

This sequence joins TRBV6-1 and TRBJ2-5, with no clear D. Trimming removed 1 base at V and 4 bases at J, with 13 bases between. The CDR3 runs to 15 residues. The V gene's germline CDR1 is MNHNS and CDR2 SASEGT. For the CDR3, the DNA is TGTGCCAGCAGTGAAGATCCCGGCTGGATAGAGACCCAGTACTTC. This gives the protein CASSEDPGWIETQYF.

This clonotype was seen many times. The rearrangement links TRBV11-2 to TRBJ2-2; 10 bases are a match to TRBD2. The CDR3 totals 15 residues. The V gene's germline CDR1 is SGHAT and CDR2 FQNNGV. Germline trimming cut 2 bases from V and 8 bases from J; bases unmatched to any gene: 5. CDR3 sequence reads: CASSLIAGGDGELFF. The CDR3 nucleotides read TGTGCCAGCAGCTTAATAGCGGGAGGAGATGGGGAGCTGTTTTTT.

This clonotype was seen a few times. A read error is possible here, since a much larger clone lies one base away. The genes are TRBV20-1 and TRBJ2-5; D not resolved. Germline loops: CDR1 DFQATT, CDR2 SNEGSKA (reference sequence). This CDR3 has 11 amino acids. The CDR3 DNA follows: TGCAGTTCTAGACTTGGAGAGACCCAGTACTTC. Protein product: CSSRLGETQYF.

The rearrangement links TRBV6-2 or TRBV6-3 to TRBJ1-2; D gene ambiguous. The CDR3 totals 13 residues. Germline lookup yields CDR1 MNHEY and CDR2 SVGEGT. V was shortened by 7 bases and J by 9 bases, with 18 bases between the two germline ends. The CDR3 reads CASISEVVYCYTF. The CDR3, as DNA: TGTGCCAGCATTTCCGAGGTCGTGTATTGCTACACCTTC.

This clonotype was picked up many times. V gene TRBV20-1 combines with J gene TRBJ1-1, with 7 bases aligning to TRBD1. The CDR3 has 15 amino acids. V lost 1 base to trimming and J lost 1 base; unmatched junction nucleotides: 6. The germline V gene has CDR1 DFQATT and CDR2 SNEGSKA (reference sequence). The CDR3 DNA follows: TGCAGTGCTAGAGTAGGACAGGATGGGAACACTGAAGCTTTCTTT. It codes for CSARVGQDGNTEAFF.

The CDR3 loop reads CASRRDTTNYGYTF. For the CDR3, the DNA is TGTGCCAGCAGGCGGGACACCACTAACTATGGCTACACCTTC. V usage is TRBV6-2 or TRBV6-3 and J usage is TRBJ1-2; a weak D match, TRBD1 (6 bases). Deletions cut 6 bases from V and 0 bases from J, with 11 bases between. The CDR3 extends over 14 amino acids. Germline lookup yields CDR1 MNHEY and CDR2 SVGEGT.

In its sample, this clonotype was seen a few times. This chain links TRBV28 with TRBJ2-4; the D call may be TRBD1 or TRBD2 (5 bases each). The V gene's germline CDR1 is MDHEN and CDR2 SYDVKM. The CDR3 covers 17 residues. V lost 5 bases to trimming and J lost 1 base, with 18 bases between them. The CDR3 DNA reads as TGTGCCAGCAGTCCCACCCGGGGCCCATTGGCCAAAAACATTCAGTACTTC. This translates into CASSPTRGPLAKNIQYF.

The sample holds many counts of this clonotype. The genes are TRBV6-2 or TRBV6-3 and TRBJ2-2, with D possibly TRBD2 on 5 matching bases. Trimming pared 4 bases from V and 7 bases from J, leaving 7 bases between. The CDR3 runs 12 residues. Germline CDR1 reads MNHEY; CDR2 reads SVGEGT. In nucleotides, the CDR3 is TGTGCCAGCAGTTGGACTGACGGGGAGCTGTTTTTT. Its translation is CASSWTDGELFF.

In its sample, this clonotype was seen many times. The gene calls are TRBV9 and TRBJ2-5; 8 nucleotides agree with TRBD1. Trimming took 4 bases from V and 4 from J; bases not matched to a gene: 9. The CDR3 extends over 15 amino acids. CDR1 and CDR2 (germline): SGDLS, YYNGEE. The CDR3 sequence: CASSQDRGLAETQYF. For the CDR3, the DNA is TGTGCCAGCAGCCAAGACAGGGGATTGGCAGAGACCCAGTACTTC. The whole variable domain, remainder taken from reference TRBV9 and TRBJ2-5, is DSGVTQTPKHLITATGQRVTLRCSPRSGDLSVYWYQQSLDQGLQFLIQYYNGEERAKGNILERFSAQQFPDLHSELNLSSLELGDSALYFCASSQDRGLAETQYFGPGTRLLVL.

This clonotype occurred many times. V and J are TRBV20-1 and TRBJ2-2; 7 bases fit TRBD2. J was trimmed by 1 base and V by 1 base; bases with no gene match: 3. The germline V gene encodes CDR1 DFQATT and CDR2 SNEGSKA (reference sequence). The CDR3 extends over 15 amino acids. The CDR3 here is CSARAGLLNTGELFF. CDR3 in DNA: TGCAGTGCTAGAGCGGGACTACTGAACACCGGGGAGCTGTTTTTT.

This clonotype was observed at least ten times. This chain links TRBV29-1 with TRBJ2-5; perhaps TRBD1 as D (5 bases). V was trimmed by 6 bases and J by 2 bases, leaving 10 bases between them. CDR3 size: 12 residues. Germline V gene sequence: CDR1 SQVTM, CDR2 ANQGSEA. The CDR3 here is CSVADSQETQYF. CDR3 nucleotide sequence: TGCAGCGTCGCCGACAGTCAAGAGACCCAGTACTTC.

This clonotype was counted at least ten times. CDR3 loop: CASRGPLTEAFF. Here the CDR3 DNA reads TGTGCCAGCAGAGGACCGCTGACTGAAGCTTTCTTT. This chain uses TRBV7-9 with TRBJ1-1, with unresolved D. Germline V gives CDR1 SEHNR, CDR2 FQNEAQ (reference sequence). This CDR3 spans 12 amino acids. The ends were cut back, 6 bases at V and 5 bases at J, with 10 bases in the middle.

This clonotype was counted ten times or more. This chain uses TRBV20-1 with TRBJ2-5, with TRBD2 identical over 8 bases. Germline CDR1 DFQATT, CDR2 SNEGSKA (reference sequence). This CDR3 has 16 residues. The V and J ends lost 2 bases and 2 bases, in that order; junction bases with no gene match: 10. In DNA, the CDR3 is TGCAGTGCTAGAAGCCTGGCGGGAGGTGAACAAGAGACCCAGTACTTC. Amino acids: CSARSLAGGEQETQYF.

This clonotype was detected ten times or more. V is TRBV6-1 and J is TRBJ1-5; D may be TRBD1 (6 bases). This CDR3 contains 18 residues. CDR1 and CDR2 (germline): MNHNS, SASEGT. The V and J ends lost 1 base and 0 bases respectively, with 16 bases between them. The CDR3 reads CASSEVIGGSYSNQPQHF. CDR3 bases: TGTGCCAGCAGTGAAGTGATCGGGGGCTCATATAGCAATCAGCCCCAGCATTTT.

This clonotype was found a few times. Being one base from a much bigger clone, this may be a read error. The chain carries TRBV18 and TRBJ1-2; 11 bases are a match to TRBD1. Germline CDR1 reads KGHSH; CDR2 reads LQKENI. The CDR3 length is 16 residues. CDR3 in DNA: TGTGCCAGCTCACCAGCCAGGACAGGGGGCAACTATGGCTACATCTTC. Residues: CASSPARTGGNYGYIF.

At least ten counts were recorded for this clonotype. The V call is TRBV20-1, the J call TRBJ1-3; D perhaps matches TRBD1 (6 bases). Germline-derived CDR1 and CDR2 are DFQATT and SNEGSKA (reference sequence). The V gene lost 3 bases and the J gene lost 0 bases, with 12 bases spanning the gap. This CDR3 region has 15 residues. CDR3 in DNA: TGCAGTGCTAGGGAGGGGGGGAGCTCTGGAAACACCATATATTTT. Amino acid sequence: CSAREGGSSGNTIYF.

The V call is TRBV11-1, the J call TRBJ1-1; D remains unclear. The CDR3 totals 16 residues. Between the trimmed V and J ends, which lost 2 bases and 0 bases, there was a span of 13 bases. Germline V lookup: CDR1 SGHAT, CDR2 FQDESV (reference sequence). The CDR3 loop reads CASSLRGNIMNTEAFF. DNA for the CDR3: TGTGCCAGCAGCTTAAGAGGGAATATCATGAACACTGAAGCTTTCTTT. The complete variable domain, with remaining parts taken from reference TRBV11-1 and TRBJ1-1, reads EAEVAQSPRYKITEKSQAVAFWCDPISGHATLYWYRQILGQGPELLVQFQDESVVDDSQLPKDRFSAERLKGVDSTLKIQPAELGDSAMYLCASSLRGNIMNTEAFFGQGTRLTVV.

This clonotype was seen at least ten times. The chain recombines TRBV12-3 or TRBV12-4 with TRBJ2-7; possibly TRBD1 for D (6 bases). V lost 6 bases and J lost 1, with 19 bases in between. This CDR3 has 16 residues. The CDR3 here is CASSLGQSYASYEQYF. CDR3 nucleotide sequence: TGTGCCAGCAGCCTCGGACAGTCCTACGCTTCCTACGAGCAGTACTTC.

The J gene is TRBJ2-7, the V gene TRBV7-9, with 11 bases aligning to TRBD2. J gave up 4 bases and V 6 bases, and 8 bases lay outside the gene matches. Germline V gene sequence: CDR1 SEHNR, CDR2 FQNEAQ (reference sequence). This CDR3 comprises 15 residues. The CDR3 nucleotides read TGTGCCAGCAGTTATACCGGGACTAGCGGTTACGAGCAGTACTTC. It specifies CASSYTGTSGYEQYF. Drawing the rest from reference TRBV7-9 and TRBJ2-7, the complete variable domain is DTGVSQNPRHKITKRGQNVTFRCDPISEHNRLYWYRQTLGQGPEFLTYFQNEAQLEKSRLLSDRFSAERPKGSFSTLEIQRTEQGDSAMYLCASSYTGTSGYEQYFGPGTRLTVT.

The chain recombines TRBV7-8 with TRBJ2-7, with TRBD1 matching 7 bases. CDR3 length: 15 residues. V shed 5 bases, J shed 0 bases, and the junction held 7 bases outside the gene matches. Per the germline V gene, CDR1 is SGHVS and CDR2 is FQNEAQ. DNA for the CDR3: TGTGCCAGCAGCCCCTTCCGGGACAGCTCCTACGAGCAGTACTTC. Protein sequence: CASSPFRDSSYEQYF.

This clonotype was seen at least ten times. The V call is TRBV5-1, the J call TRBJ1-1; D may be TRBD1 (5 bases). The CDR3 has 15 amino acids. In germline, CDR1 is SGHRS, CDR2 YFSETQ. Between the trimmed V and J ends, which lost 0 bases and 1 base, there was a span of 10 bases. The CDR3 sequence is CASSLAGAPNTEAFF. The CDR3 nucleotides are TGCGCCAGCAGCTTGGCCGGGGCTCCGAACACTGAAGCTTTCTTT.

The chain recombines TRBV6-1 with TRBJ2-5; 14 bases align to TRBD2. The CDR3 length is 17 residues. J lost 0 bases, V lost 6 bases, and 6 bases had no gene match. Germline V CDR1 and CDR2: MNHNS, SASEGT. The CDR3 sequence is CASRRLAGGWDQETQYF. DNA for the CDR3: TGTGCCAGCAGACGACTAGCGGGAGGGTGGGACCAAGAGACCCAGTACTTC.

This clonotype has at least ten counts. The chain recombines TRBV28 with TRBJ2-7, with 7 bases matching TRBD1. With 6 bases clipped from V and 3 bases from J, the junction kept 5 bases outside the gene matches. Per the germline V gene, CDR1 is MDHEN and CDR2 is SYDVKM. The CDR3 sequence is 13 residues long. The CDR3 region is CASRHRGYYEQYF. The CDR3 DNA is TGTGCCAGCAGACACAGGGGATACTACGAGCAGTACTTC.

In its sample, this clonotype was seen a few times. The gene calls are TRBV7-8 and TRBJ2-6, with D possibly matching TRBD1 (6 bases). The germline V gene has CDR1 SGHVS and CDR2 FQNEAQ. The CDR3 sequence is 16 residues long. V was pared by 0 bases and J by 4 bases, with 10 bases between. CDR3 residues: CASSLAGQTGANVLTF. Written as DNA, the CDR3 is TGTGCCAGCAGCTTAGCCGGACAGACCGGGGCCAACGTCCTGACTTTC.